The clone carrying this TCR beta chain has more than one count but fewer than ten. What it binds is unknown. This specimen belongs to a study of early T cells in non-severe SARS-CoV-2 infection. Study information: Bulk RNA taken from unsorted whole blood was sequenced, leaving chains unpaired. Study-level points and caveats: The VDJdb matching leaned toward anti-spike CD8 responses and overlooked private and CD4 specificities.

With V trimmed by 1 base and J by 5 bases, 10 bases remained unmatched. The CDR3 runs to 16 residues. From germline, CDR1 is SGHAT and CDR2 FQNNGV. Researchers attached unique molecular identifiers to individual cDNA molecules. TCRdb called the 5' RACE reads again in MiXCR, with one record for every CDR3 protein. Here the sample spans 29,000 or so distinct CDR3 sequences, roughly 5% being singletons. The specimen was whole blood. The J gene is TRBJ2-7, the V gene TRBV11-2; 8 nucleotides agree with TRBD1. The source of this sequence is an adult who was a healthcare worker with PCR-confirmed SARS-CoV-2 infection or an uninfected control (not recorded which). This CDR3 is CASSLVLLGQAHEQYF. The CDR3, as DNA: TGTGCCAGCAGCTTAGTATTGCTGGGACAGGCCCACGAGCAGTACTTC.